The next 28 T cell receptor beta chains were all read from a single sample in a study of cytomegalovirus exposure and HLA in healthy donors. 60 Vbeta and 13 Jbeta primers were used in PCR. The method was immunoSEQ multiplex PCR; TCRdb's version includes in-frame clones alone and lacks a portion of them. The data contain about 120,000 clones, approximately 78% of them singletons. The specimen sequenced was PBMCs. The receptors were gathered from a woman aged 40-49 years in good health and CMV-seropositive.

The chain recombines TRBV6-5 with TRBJ1-1; D is possibly TRBD1 (5 bases). The CDR3 is made up of 15 amino acids. V was pared by 0 bases and J by 4 bases, with 12 bases between. Germline CDR1 reads MNHEY; CDR2 reads SVGAGI. The CDR3 loop is CASSYSGGVGTEAFF. The DNA of the CDR3 is TGTGCCAGCAGTTACTCGGGGGGGGTGGGCACTGAAGCTTTCTTT.

V gene TRBV7-2 combines with J gene TRBJ2-3; no reliable D call. CDR1 and CDR2 (germline): SGHTA, FQGNSA. The CDR3 has 13 amino acids. V was cut by 5 bases and J by 9 bases, with 15 bases left in between. The CDR3 nucleotides read TGTGCCAGCAGCCCCTCCCACGGTACCACGCAGTATTTT. This gives the protein CASSPSHGTTQYF.

This clone was observed a single time. This chain links TRBV7-2 with TRBJ2-7, with TRBD2 matching over 10 bases. Germline CDR1 and CDR2: SGHTA and FQGNSA. Losses at the gene ends were 5 bases for V and 4 bases for J; bases not matched to a gene: 8. The CDR3 covers 15 residues. CDR3 loop: CASSPQRGGSYEQYF. The CDR3 DNA reads as TGTGCCAGCAGCCCCCAGCGGGGGGGCTCGTACGAGCAGTACTTC.

This chain links TRBV5-4 with TRBJ1-1; D gene unclear. Germline CDR1 is SGHNT and CDR2 is YYREEE (reference sequence). The CDR3 extends over 14 amino acids. Trimming shortened V by 4 bases and J by 1 base, and 11 bases separated the two germline ends. The DNA of the CDR3 is TGTGCCAGCAGCCCCCACCTAAGGAACACTGAAGCTTTCTTT. This sequence encodes CASSPHLRNTEAFF.

V and J are TRBV5-1 and TRBJ1-1; D possibly corresponds to TRBD1 (5 bases). Germline-derived CDR1 and CDR2 are SGHRS and YFSETQ. CDR3 length equals 13 residues. V lost 4 bases and J 10 bases, leaving 17 bases between the germline ends. The CDR3 DNA reads as TGCGCCAGCAGCCCCCTACCAGGGATCGGAGCTTTCTTT. This translates into CASSPLPGIGAFF.

The chain joins TRBV6-5 to TRBJ2-7, with a weak D call TRBD1 (6 bases). V dropped 5 bases and J dropped 0 bases, with 11 bases sitting between them. CDR3 size: 14 residues. In germline, CDR1 is MNHEY, CDR2 SVGAGI. The CDR3 DNA follows: TGTGCCAGCAGTCGACAGGTTGGCTCCTACGAGCAGTACTTC. Translated, it gives CASSRQVGSYEQYF.

This clone was seen only a few times. The rearrangement links TRBV7-2 to TRBJ1-5; D unclear. Germline values: CDR1 SGHTA, CDR2 FQGNSA. V gave up 5 bases and J gave up 4 bases, with 6 bases separating them. The CDR3 contains 12 residues. The CDR3: CASSILNQPQHF. The CDR3 nucleotides read TGTGCCAGCAGCATACTTAATCAGCCCCAGCATTTT.

This chain connects TRBV10-3 to TRBJ1-4; TRBD1 aligns across 7 bases. J was trimmed by 8 bases and V by 6 bases; bases with no gene match: 9. Germline V gene sequence: CDR1 ENHRY, CDR2 SYGVKD. The CDR3 covers 14 residues. Here the CDR3 reads CAISRQGGGEKLFF. DNA of the CDR3: TGTGCCATCAGCAGACAGGGCGGCGGAGAAAAACTGTTTTTT.

The chain combines TRBV2 with TRBJ2-1; 10 bases agree with TRBD2. The CDR3 contains 15 residues. CDR1 and CDR2 (germline): SNHLY, FYNNEI. The V and J ends lost 6 bases and 7 bases, in that order; junction bases with no gene match: 9. CDR3 region: CASRIAGGLVNEQFF. CDR3 sequence (DNA): TGTGCCAGCAGAATAGCGGGGGGTTTGGTGAATGAGCAGTTCTTC.

The rearrangement links TRBV5-1 to TRBJ1-2; tentative D call: TRBD1 (6 bases). The CDR3 is 15 amino acids. Germline lookup yields CDR1 SGHRS and CDR2 YFSETQ. V lost 0 bases and J 6 bases, leaving 15 bases between the germline ends. The DNA of the CDR3 is TGCGCCAGCAGCTTGGATATACAGGGTCGGGATGGCTACACCTTC. Encoded protein: CASSLDIQGRDGYTF.

This chain links TRBV6-1 with TRBJ1-2, with 7 bases lining up with TRBD1. CDR1 and CDR2 from the germline V gene are MNHNS and SASEGT. J lost 2 bases, V lost 6 bases, and 6 bases had no gene match. The CDR3 is made up of 14 amino acids. The CDR3 nucleotides are TGTGCCAGCAGCTTGACAGGGTCGAACTATGGCTACACCTTC. It yields the protein CASSLTGSNYGYTF.

CDR3 protein: CASNPWGQRNNNEQFF. The CDR3 nucleotides read TGTGCCAGCAACCCATGGGGACAAAGGAACAACAATGAGCAGTTCTTC. The V gene is TRBV16, the J gene TRBJ2-1; D possibly corresponds to TRBD1 (6 bases). Trimming shortened V by 7 bases and J by 5 bases, and 21 bases separated the two germline ends. CDR3 size: 16 residues. The germline CDR1 and CDR2 sequences are KGHSY and FQNENV.

The V call is TRBV4-3, the J call TRBJ1-2, with 8 nucleotides matching TRBD1. The CDR3 consists of 15 residues. Germline CDR1 LGHNA, CDR2 YSLEER. With V trimmed by 2 bases and J by 3 bases, 5 bases remained unmatched. DNA for the CDR3: TGCGCCAGCAGCCAATCCCGACAGGGGCACTATGGCTACACCTTC. It yields the protein CASSQSRQGHYGYTF.

The V call is TRBV6-5, the J call TRBJ2-5; a weak D match, TRBD2 (6 bases). Looked up from germline, CDR1 is MNHEY and CDR2 is SVGAGI. V lost 6 bases, J lost 5 bases, and 19 bases lay in between. This CDR3 is 15 amino acids long. This CDR3 reads CASSTRGYRGETQYF. The CDR3, as DNA: TGTGCCAGCAGCACTCGGGGGTATCGGGGTGAGACCCAGTACTTC.

With respect to this clone: Different DNA sequences within this sample yield the same CDR3. This chain connects TRBV7-2 to TRBJ1-1; D is unclear. From germline, CDR1 is SGHTA and CDR2 FQGNSA. The V end was cut by 5 bases, the J end by 4 bases, with 8 bases between. CDR3 size: 12 residues. CDR3 region: CASSPRGTEAFF. In DNA form, the CDR3 reads TGTGCCAGCAGCCCTCGGGGCACTGAAGCTTTCTTT. The full variable domain, its missing parts supplied by reference TRBV7-2 and TRBJ1-1, is GAGVSQSPSNKVTEKGKDVELRCDPISGHTALYWYRQSLGQGLEFLIYFQGNSAPDKSGLPSDRFSAERTGGSVSTLTIQRTQQEDSAVYLCASSPRGTEAFFGQGTRLTVV.

The gene calls are TRBV15 and TRBJ2-5; the match to TRBD2 covers 7 bases. Unmatched junction bases numbered 4, after V lost 5 bases and J lost 7 bases. Germline V gene data show CDR1 as LNHNV and CDR2 as YYDKDF (reference sequence). The CDR3 sequence is 12 residues long. DNA of the CDR3: TGTGCCACCAGCTGGGGGGAGGGGACCCAGTACTTC. Translation gives CATSWGEGTQYF.

The chain employs TRBV7-9 and TRBJ2-2, with D unclear. Trimming took off 4 bases at V and 6 bases at J, with 9 bases between the two ends. This CDR3 has 13 residues. Germline CDR1 is SEHNR and CDR2 is FQNEAQ (reference sequence). The CDR3: CASSYGAPGELFF. In nucleotides, the CDR3 is TGTGCCAGCAGCTACGGTGCGCCCGGGGAGCTGTTTTTT.

The chain combines TRBV11-2 with TRBJ1-1; 10 positions agree with TRBD1. This CDR3 has 15 amino acids. From germline, CDR1 is SGHAT and CDR2 FQNNGV. V lost 1 base to trimming and J lost 10 bases; unmatched junction nucleotides: 9. CDR3 sequence (DNA): TGTGCCAGCAGCTTAGGCCGGGACAGGGGAGGTGTAGCTTTCTTT. Translation: CASSLGRDRGGVAFF.

This clone was picked up a small number of times. V is TRBV27 and J is TRBJ1-2; 9 nucleotides align to TRBD1. The V gene end was trimmed by 8 bases and the J gene end by 8 bases; junction bases not matched to a gene: 6. This CDR3 region has 12 residues. CDR1 is MNHEY, CDR2 SMNVEV, per germline (reference sequence). CDR3 amino acids: CASWNRGLGYTF. The CDR3 DNA follows: TGTGCCAGCTGGAACAGGGGGCTCGGCTACACCTTC.

In this sample, this clone turned up a few times. The J gene is TRBJ1-4, the V gene TRBV5-1, with 8 bases that match TRBD1. The CDR3 is made up of 16 amino acids. Trimming took 0 bases from V and 11 from J; bases not matched to a gene: 12. CDR1 and CDR2 from the germline V gene are SGHRS and YFSETQ. The CDR3 reads CASSLAGGTGPFKLFF. CDR3 sequence (DNA): TGCGCCAGCAGCTTGGCTGGGGGGACAGGCCCTTTTAAACTGTTTTTT.

This clone has just one count. The rearrangement links TRBV7-9 to TRBJ2-3; D might be TRBD1 (5 bases). The V gene lost 5 bases and the J gene lost 2 bases, with 17 bases spanning the gap. The CDR3 has 16 residues. CDR1 is SEHNR, CDR2 FQNEAQ, per germline (reference sequence). CDR3 residues: CASSRLGHKDTDTQYF. The CDR3 DNA is TGTGCCAGCAGCCGGCTCGGACATAAGGACACAGATACGCAGTATTTT.

The chain is built from TRBV7-6 and TRBJ2-3; 12 nucleotides match TRBD2. V trimming: 5 bases; J trimming: 5 bases; junction bases outside the gene matches: 8. The germline CDR1 and CDR2 sequences are SGHVS and FNYEAQ. The CDR3 length is 16 residues. This CDR3 reads CASSPALAGGLDTQYF. The CDR3 nucleotides are TGTGCCAGCAGCCCCGCCCTAGCGGGGGGGTTAGATACGCAGTATTTT.

CDR3 coding DNA: TGTGCCAGCAGCTTAGGTAAAGGACATACCTACAATGAGCAGTTCTTC. Amino acids: CASSLGKGHTYNEQFF. J is TRBJ2-1 and V is TRBV7-9; a possible D gene is TRBD1 (5 bases). V was shortened by 1 base and J by 2 bases, with 12 bases between the two germline ends. There are 16 residues in the CDR3. Germline loops: CDR1 SEHNR, CDR2 FQNEAQ (reference sequence).

The V call is TRBV2, the J call TRBJ2-2; 7 bases map to TRBD1. The CDR3 spans 13 residues. Germline CDR1 SNHLY, CDR2 FYNNEI. V dropped 6 bases and J dropped 6; count of bases not matched to a gene: 4. CDR3 bases: TGTGCCAGCAGCTCTACAGGGGCCGGGGAGCTGTTTTTT. This translates into CASSSTGAGELFF.

The chain joins TRBV6-1 to TRBJ1-4, with D tentatively TRBD1 (5 bases). The ends were cut back, 8 bases at V and 7 bases at J, with 23 bases in the middle. The CDR3 is made up of 16 amino acids. Germline V CDR1 and CDR2: MNHNS, SASEGT. The CDR3 protein is CASCGGYGVNPEKLFF. The CDR3, as DNA: TGTGCCAGCTGTGGGGGTTACGGGGTCAACCCTGAAAAACTGTTTTTT.

Only a few counts were recorded for this clone. J is TRBJ2-3 and V is TRBV5-1; TRBD2 aligns across 8 bases. The length of the CDR3 is 14 residues. In germline, CDR1 is SGHRS, CDR2 YFSETQ. V was pared by 5 bases and J by 7 bases, with 9 bases of the junction left unmatched. CDR3: CASRSAGEGNTQYF. Written as DNA, the CDR3 is TGCGCCAGCAGGTCAGCGGGGGAAGGGAATACGCAGTATTTT.

The chain couples TRBV6-1 to TRBJ1-2; D possibly corresponds to TRBD1 (6 bases). The CDR3 totals 13 residues. The ends were cut back, 6 bases at V and 5 bases at J, with 13 bases in the middle. Germline assignment: CDR1 MNHNS and CDR2 SASEGT. Here the CDR3 DNA reads TGTGCCAGCAGGGTGGACAGTGGGTATGGCTACACCTTC. Protein product: CASRVDSGYGYTF.

V is TRBV5-8 and J is TRBJ2-3; 7 bases line up with TRBD2. CDR1 SGHTS and CDR2 YDEGEE come from the germline V gene. The CDR3 loop spans 15 amino acids. The trim removed 8 bases at V and 0 bases at J, leaving 9 bases unmatched. CDR3 DNA: TGTGCCAGTCGGCGGGCTAGCGGAAGCACAGATACGCAGTATTTT. Protein sequence: CASRRASGSTDTQYF.